The 14 T cell receptor beta chains below were found in one sample sequenced in a study of shared clonotypes between healthy human individuals. The table came from immunoSEQ multiplex PCR; TCRdb's copy has only in-frame clones and leaves some out. Of approximately 2.4 million clones in the sample, roughly 95% were seen once. Sequenced material: naive CD4+ T cells sorted from blood. Regarding subset: CD45RA+ positively selected. These receptors were obtained from a man aged 18 to 29 in good health.

The rearrangement joins TRBV18 to TRBJ1-1, with a weak D call TRBD1 (6 bases). CDR3 length: 14 residues. Germline CDR1 reads KGHSH; CDR2 reads LQKENI. Trimming took 3 bases from V and 12 from J, leaving 20 bases between them. This CDR3 reads CASSPYPGTNETFF. The CDR3 DNA sequence: TGTGCCAGCTCACCTTATCCCGGGACAAACGAAACTTTCTTT.

CDR3 protein: CASKGVSYEQYF. The CDR3 DNA reads as TGTGCCAGTAAAGGGGTCTCCTACGAGCAGTACTTC. This sequence joins TRBV19 and TRBJ2-7; D is possibly TRBD1 (5 bases). The V and J ends lost 7 bases and 0 bases respectively, with 7 bases between them. CDR3 length equals 12 residues. The germline V gene has CDR1 LNHDA and CDR2 SQIVND (reference sequence).

V is TRBV6-1 and J is TRBJ2-7; D is ambiguous. Germline assignment: CDR1 MNHNS and CDR2 SASEGT. V dropped 7 bases and J dropped 3 bases, with 13 bases sitting between them. CDR3 length equals 13 residues. The CDR3 nucleotides read TGTGCCAGCACCCGAAGTACCCTCTACGAGCAGTACTTC. Translating it yields CASTRSTLYEQYF.

The chain carries TRBV11-2 and TRBJ2-5; 7 nucleotides match TRBD1. The length of the CDR3 is 14 residues. V lost 5 bases to trimming and J lost 1 base; unmatched junction nucleotides: 4. Germline V gene sequence: CDR1 SGHAT, CDR2 FQNNGV. Written as DNA, the CDR3 is TGTGCCAGCAGCCCCGGGACAGTCCAAGAGACCCAGTACTTC. This translates into CASSPGTVQETQYF.

The chain is built from TRBV27 and TRBJ2-7; D call uncertain. V lost 5 bases and J 3 bases, leaving 11 bases between the germline ends. The CDR3 is 13 residues long. Germline V gene sequence: CDR1 MNHEY, CDR2 SMNVEV (reference sequence). Here the CDR3 reads CASSRTVFYEQYF. The CDR3 region has the DNA TGTGCCAGCAGTCGAACAGTTTTCTACGAGCAGTACTTC.

This clone occurred once. The chain couples TRBV13 to TRBJ1-2; a possible D gene is TRBD1 (6 bases). The CDR3 has 15 residues. Germline V gene data show CDR1 as PRHDT and CDR2 as FYEKMQ (reference sequence). Trimming took off 0 bases at V and 0 bases at J, with 8 bases between the two ends. Here the CDR3 DNA reads TGTGCCAGCAGCTTAGGCCGGACAGCTAACTATGGCTACACCTTC. Its protein product is CASSLGRTANYGYTF.

This rearrangement joins TRBV7-2 to TRBJ2-7, with D maybe TRBD1 (6 bases). Germline CDR1 reads SGHTA; CDR2 reads FQGNSA. V gave up 2 bases and J gave up 0 bases, with 11 bases separating them. The CDR3 consists of 15 residues. The CDR3 DNA sequence: TGTGCCAGCAGCTTAAGTCAGGGGTCCTCCTACGAGCAGTACTTC. This translates into CASSLSQGSSYEQYF.

The CDR3 region is CASSEAGGSGNTIYF. Here the CDR3 DNA reads TGTGCCAGCAGTGAAGCTGGGGGCTCTGGAAACACCATATATTTT. The V gene is TRBV2, the J gene TRBJ1-3; tentatively, D is TRBD1 (5 bases). The length of the CDR3 is 15 residues. The germline CDR1 and CDR2 sequences are SNHLY and FYNNEI. The V end lost 0 bases, the J end lost 0 bases, and 6 bases lay between the germline ends.

The J gene is TRBJ2-7, the V gene TRBV7-2, with no clear D. V was shortened by 4 bases and J by 2 bases, with 12 bases between the two germline ends. The germline gives CDR1 SGHTA, CDR2 FQGNSA. CDR3 length: 14 residues. This CDR3 is CASSSVSPPYEQYF. The CDR3, as DNA: TGTGCCAGCAGCTCAGTATCCCCCCCCTACGAGCAGTACTTC.

This chain joins TRBV29-1 and TRBJ1-4; 7 positions match TRBD1. CDR3 length equals 15 residues. After removal of 5 bases from V and 3 bases from J, the junction contained 9 bases not matched to a gene. CDR1 and CDR2 from the germline V gene are SQVTM and ANQGSEA. The CDR3 is CSVRKGQAANEKLFF. The CDR3 region has the DNA TGCAGCGTTCGCAAAGGACAGGCCGCTAATGAAAAACTGTTTTTT.

The chain joins TRBV7-9 to TRBJ2-7; TRBD2 matches at 8 bases. The V and J ends lost 5 bases and 3 bases, in that order; junction bases with no gene match: 9. Germline V gives CDR1 SEHNR, CDR2 FQNEAQ (reference sequence). CDR3 size: 15 residues. The DNA for the CDR3 is TGTGCCAGCAGCCCCGCGGGGGGCGCGGTCTACGAGCAGTACTTC. As protein: CASSPAGGAVYEQYF.

The chain carries TRBV30 and TRBJ1-2, with a possible D match to TRBD1 (5 bases). The germline V gene encodes CDR1 GTSNPN and CDR2 SVGIG (reference sequence). V gave up 4 bases and J gave up 6 bases, with 6 bases separating them. The CDR3 length is 10 residues. CDR3 DNA: TGTGCCTGGAAAGGGGATGGCTACACCTTC. Encoded protein: CAWKGDGYTF.

This clone was detected only once. The J gene is TRBJ2-5, the V gene TRBV7-3; D may be TRBD2 (5 bases). Germline CDR1 reads SGHTA; CDR2 reads FQGTGA. The ends were cut back, 5 bases at V and 4 bases at J, with 23 bases in the middle. This CDR3 is 17 amino acids long. Here the CDR3 DNA reads TGTGCCAGCAGCACCAGTGGAGGCCCCAGGTTGGGAGAGACCCAGTACTTC. Its translation is CASSTSGGPRLGETQYF.

The rearrangement joins TRBV27 to TRBJ2-7; the match to TRBD2 covers 7 bases. Trimming removed 0 bases from V and 4 bases from J; junction bases left unmatched: 6. The length of the CDR3 is 15 residues. In germline, CDR1 is MNHEY, CDR2 SMNVEV (reference sequence). This CDR3 is CASSLSFLGGYEQYF. The CDR3 bases are TGTGCCAGCAGTTTATCTTTCCTGGGGGGGTACGAGCAGTACTTC.